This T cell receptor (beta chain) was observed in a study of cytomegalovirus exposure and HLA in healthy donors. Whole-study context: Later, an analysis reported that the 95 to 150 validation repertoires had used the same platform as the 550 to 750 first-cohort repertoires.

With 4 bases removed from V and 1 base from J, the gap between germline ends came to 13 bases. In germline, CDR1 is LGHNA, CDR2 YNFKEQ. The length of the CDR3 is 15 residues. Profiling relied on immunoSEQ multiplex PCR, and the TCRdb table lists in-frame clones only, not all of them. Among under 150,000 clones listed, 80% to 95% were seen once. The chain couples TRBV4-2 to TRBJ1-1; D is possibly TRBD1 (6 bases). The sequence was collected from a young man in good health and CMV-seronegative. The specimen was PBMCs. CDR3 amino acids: CASSPSTGGNTEAFF. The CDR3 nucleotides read TGTGCCAGCAGCCCTTCGACAGGTGGGAACACTGAAGCTTTCTTT.